Listed below are T cell receptor beta chains from one sample, sequenced in a study of blood T cell repertoires in COVID-19. Sequencing was performed with immunoSEQ multiplex PCR; in TCRdb, only in-frame clones are kept and a portion is missing. The data show 84,000 or so clones, roughly 89% seen once. Sequenced input: peripheral blood. These receptor sequences come from a man in his 60s with acute or convalescent COVID-19. CDR3s include the opening cysteine and the closing phenylalanine or tryptophan. A D gene is named only where the DNA matches it firmly. For some rows the clone size is stated as once, few or many, or as a class when expanded; others skip it.

TRBD2	16	-	TRBV4-3	TRBJ2-3	TGCGCCAGCAGCAGCCGACTAGCGGGGGGACGAGATACGCAGTATTTT	CASSSRLAGGRDTQYF
-	15	-	TRBV2	TRBJ1-5	TGTGCCAGCAGTTCGCAGGGTCTTAGTGATCAGCCCCAGCATTTT	CASSSQGLSDQPQHF
TRBD1	13	once	TRBV9	TRBJ1-2	TGTGCCAGCAGCCTTGCGCCAGGGGGCTTCTCCACCTTC	CASSLAPGGFSTF
TRBD1	14	-	TRBV3-1/TRBV3-2	TRBJ1-1	TGTGCCAGCAGCCAAGGGACAGGGAACACTGAAGCTTTCTTT	CASSQGTGNTEAFF
TRBD1	14	once	TRBV10-2	TRBJ1-5	TGCGCCACTAGGACAGGGGGTCTAAATCAGCCCCAGCATTTT	CATRTGGLNQPQHF
TRBD1	15	once	TRBV19	TRBJ1-4	TGTGCCAGTAGTCCCCGGGACAGGACTAATGAAAAACTGTTTTTT	CASSPRDRTNEKLFF
-	15	few	TRBV28	TRBJ1-5	TGTGCCAGCAGTCCCCAGGGCGAGGGCAATCAGCCCCAGCATTTT	CASSPQGEGNQPQHF
TRBD1	15	-	TRBV7-3	TRBJ1-1	TGTGCCAGCAGCTTCGGGACAGGGAAAGGGACTGAAGCTTTCTTT	CASSFGTGKGTEAFF
-	13	-	TRBV19	TRBJ2-1	TGTGCCAGTGCCCCCCACAGGAACAATGAGCAGTTCTTC	CASAPHRNNEQFF
-	13	-	TRBV2	TRBJ2-3	TGTGCCAGGGACCCCGGGGGCACAGATACGCAGTATTTT	CARDPGGTDTQYF
TRBD1	17	-	TRBV4-3	TRBJ1-2	TGCGCCAGCAGCCAAGATTGGGGGGTAGACAGGGGGCTTGGCTACACCTTC	CASSQDWGVDRGLGYTF
-	15	-	TRBV5-4	TRBJ2-5	TGTGCCAGCAGCCTGATTGGAGTCACCCAAGAGACCCAGTACTTC	CASSLIGVTQETQYF
TRBD2	14	-	TRBV10-2	TRBJ2-2	TGCGCCAGCCAGGCGGGGGGGAACACCGGGGAGCTGTTTTTT	CASQAGGNTGELFF
-	12	once	TRBV30	TRBJ2-7	TGTGCCTGGAGTGGGCAGGGGATCGAGCAGTACTTC	CAWSGQGIEQYF
-	12	once	TRBV6-5	TRBJ1-1	TGTGCCAGCAGACCATTAGGGGGGGTAACTTTCTTT	CASRPLGGVTFF
TRBD1	15	-	TRBV19	TRBJ1-1	TGTGCCAGTAGTAAGGACAGGCTGCCAAACACTGAAGCTTTCTTT	CASSKDRLPNTEAFF
TRBD1	14	-	TRBV25-1	TRBJ1-1	TGTGCCAGCAGGGGAGCCGGGACAGGGCCAGAAGCTTTCTTT	CASRGAGTGPEAFF
-	15	-	TRBV9	TRBJ1-6	TGTGCCAGCAGCGTAGACGCAGGGGTTAATTCACCCCTCCACTTT	CASSVDAGVNSPLHF
-	16	-	TRBV27	TRBJ1-1	TGTGCCAGCAGTCCAAGCCGGGGGGCGGTCACCACTGAAGCTTTCTTT	CASSPSRGAVTTEAFF
-	14	-	TRBV27	TRBJ2-7	TGTGCCAGTAGCCCCGACAGGATCTCCTACGAGCAGTACTTC	CASSPDRISYEQYF
-	18	-	TRBV6-2/TRBV6-3	TRBJ2-3	TGTGCCAGCAGTTACTCGGCGTCCGGGGGGCCAAGCACAGATACGCAGTATTTT	CASSYSASGGPSTDTQYF
TRBD2	19	-	TRBV7-9	TRBJ2-2	TGTGCCAGCAGCTTAGCCGGACTAGCGGGGGAGCAATCGACCGGGGAGCTGTTTTTT	CASSLAGLAGEQSTGELFF
-	16	-	TRBV9	TRBJ2-1	TGTGCCAGCAGCGTAGGTAGCATGGGCTCCTACAATGAGCAGTTCTTC	CASSVGSMGSYNEQFF
TRBD2	16	-	TRBV3-1/TRBV3-2	TRBJ2-7	TGTGCCAGCAGCCAGCCGGGACTAGCGGGGGGGCGCGAGCAGTACTTC	CASSQPGLAGGREQYF
TRBD1	14	-	TRBV24-1	TRBJ2-5	TGTGCCACCAGCGGACAGGGGGAGGGTGAGACCCAGTACTTC	CATSGQGEGETQYF
TRBD1	16	-	TRBV4-3	TRBJ1-2	TGCGCCAGCAGCCACGCGGGACAGGGTTTGGACTATGGCTACACCTTC	CASSHAGQGLDYGYTF
TRBD1	13	-	TRBV3-1/TRBV3-2	TRBJ1-3	TGTGCCAGCAGTAAGACAGGGACGGACACCATATATTTT	CASSKTGTDTIYF
TRBD2	15	-	TRBV13	TRBJ2-1	TGTGCCAGCAGGCGCGCGGGGGGCTCCTACAATGAGCAGTTCTTC	CASRRAGGSYNEQFF
TRBD2	17	-	TRBV6-4	TRBJ2-5	TGTGCCAGCAAAACATACGGGGGGTACCCCAATTTTAAGACCCAGTACTTC	CASKTYGGYPNFKTQYF
TRBD1	15	-	TRBV6-5	TRBJ1-1	TGTGCCAGCAGTTACCCCCGGGACAGGGTGGCTGAAGCTTTCTTT	CASSYPRDRVAEAFF
-	13	-	TRBV13	TRBJ1-4	TGTGCCAGTTCAGGGGTCGGTAATGAAAAACTGTTTTTT	CASSGVGNEKLFF
TRBD2	17	-	TRBV7-2	TRBJ2-3	TGTGCCAGCAGCGCTAGACTAGCGGGGGTTATCACAGATACGCAGTATTTT	CASSARLAGVITDTQYF
-	14	-	TRBV5-8	TRBJ1-2	TGTGCCAGCAGCTTGGCCGGGAGCCGCCATGGCTACACCTTC	CASSLAGSRHGYTF
-	15	-	TRBV4-3	TRBJ1-2	TGCGCCAGCAGCCAAGAGGGAGGGCGCATCTATGGCTACACCTTC	CASSQEGGRIYGYTF
-	13	-	TRBV30	TRBJ2-7	TGTGCCTGGAGTGTACTGGGGCCTTTCGAGCAGTACTTC	CAWSVLGPFEQYF
-	14	-	TRBV27	TRBJ1-5	TGTGCCAGCAGTCTGGGAGTCTCGGGTCAGCCCCAGCATTTT	CASSLGVSGQPQHF
-	12	-	TRBV10-3	TRBJ1-5	TGTGCCATCGGGGCTCCGGATCAGCCCCAGCATTTT	CAIGAPDQPQHF
TRBD2	13	-	TRBV7-6	TRBJ2-1	TGTGCCAGCAGCGGCCGGACTAGCGATGAGCAGTTCTTC	CASSGRTSDEQFF
-	16	-	TRBV9	TRBJ1-4	TGTGCCAGCAGCGTAGACCCCGGGGAAACTAATGAAAAACTGTTTTTT	CASSVDPGETNEKLFF
-	16	-	TRBV11-2	TRBJ2-6	TGTGCCAGCAGCTTATTGGCTAGCTCTGGGGCCAACGTCCTGACTTTC	CASSLLASSGANVLTF
TRBD2	16	-	TRBV30	TRBJ2-2	TGTGCCTGGAGTGGACTTCTGGGACTAGCCCCCGGGGAGCTGTTTTTT	CAWSGLLGLAPGELFF
-	16	-	TRBV27	TRBJ1-1	TGTGCCAGCAGTGTAACAGGGTTCCCCCCGAACACTGAAGCTTTCTTT	CASSVTGFPPNTEAFF
-	14	-	TRBV11-3	TRBJ2-1	TGTGCCAGCAGCCAAGGAGGCTCCGACAATGAGCAGTTCTTC	CASSQGGSDNEQFF
-	14	-	TRBV27	TRBJ2-1	TGTGCCAGCAGTTTATGGGTGGACACCGATGAGCAGTTCTTC	CASSLWVDTDEQFF
TRBD1	16	-	TRBV5-7	TRBJ2-1	TGTGCCAGCAGCCAAATAGACAGGGGAATTAAGAATGAGCAGTTCTTC	CASSQIDRGIKNEQFF
TRBD1	14	once	TRBV7-9	TRBJ1-2	TGTGCCAGCAGTTCCTCAGGGGGCCAAGGGAGCTACACCTTC	CASSSSGGQGSYTF
TRBD1	15	-	TRBV25-1	TRBJ1-1	TGTGCCAGCAGTCCAACAGGGGGAAGAGAGACTGAAGCTTTCTTT	CASSPTGGRETEAFF